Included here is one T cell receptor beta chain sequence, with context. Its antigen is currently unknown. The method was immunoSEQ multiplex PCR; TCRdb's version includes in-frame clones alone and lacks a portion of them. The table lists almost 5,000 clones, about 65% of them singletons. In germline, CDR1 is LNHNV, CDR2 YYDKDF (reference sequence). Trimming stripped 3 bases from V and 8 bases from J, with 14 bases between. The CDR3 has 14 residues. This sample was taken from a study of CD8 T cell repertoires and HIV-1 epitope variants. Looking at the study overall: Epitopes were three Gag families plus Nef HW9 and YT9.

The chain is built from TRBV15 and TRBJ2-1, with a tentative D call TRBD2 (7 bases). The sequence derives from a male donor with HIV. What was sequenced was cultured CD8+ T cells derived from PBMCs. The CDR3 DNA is TGTGCCACCAGCAGGGGCGGGGGCATCGATGAGCAGTTCTTC. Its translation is CATSRGGGIDEQFF. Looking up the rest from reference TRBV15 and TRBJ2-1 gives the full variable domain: DAMVIQNPRYQVTQFGKPVTLSCSQTLNHNVMYWYQQKSSQAPKLLFHYYDKDFNNEADTPDNFQSRRPNTSFCFLDIRSPGLGDTAMYLCATSRGGGIDEQFFGPGTRLTVL.